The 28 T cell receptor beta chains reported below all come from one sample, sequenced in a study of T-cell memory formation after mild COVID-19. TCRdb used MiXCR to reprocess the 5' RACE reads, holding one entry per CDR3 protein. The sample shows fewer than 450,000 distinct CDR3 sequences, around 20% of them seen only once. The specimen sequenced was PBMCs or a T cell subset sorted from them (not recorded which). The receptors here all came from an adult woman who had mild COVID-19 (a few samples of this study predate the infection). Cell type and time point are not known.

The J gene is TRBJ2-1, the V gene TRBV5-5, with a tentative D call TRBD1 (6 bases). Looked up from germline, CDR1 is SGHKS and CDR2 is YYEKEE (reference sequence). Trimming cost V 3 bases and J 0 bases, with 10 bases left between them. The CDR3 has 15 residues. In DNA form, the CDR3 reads TGTGCCAGCAGCTGGGACATTCGCTCCTACAATGAGCAGTTCTTC. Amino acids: CASSWDIRSYNEQFF.

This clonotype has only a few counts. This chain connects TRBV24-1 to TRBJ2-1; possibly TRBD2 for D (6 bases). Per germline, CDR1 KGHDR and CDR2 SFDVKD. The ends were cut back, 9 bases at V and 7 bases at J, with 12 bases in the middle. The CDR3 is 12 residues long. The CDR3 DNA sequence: TGTGCCACCGCGGATGGGGGGAATGAGCAGTTCTTC. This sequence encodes CATADGGNEQFF.

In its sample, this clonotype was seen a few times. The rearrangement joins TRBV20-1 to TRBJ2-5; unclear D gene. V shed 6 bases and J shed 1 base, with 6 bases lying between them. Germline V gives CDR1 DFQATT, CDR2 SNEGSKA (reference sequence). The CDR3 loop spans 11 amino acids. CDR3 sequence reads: CSAPFQETQYF. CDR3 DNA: TGCAGTGCACCCTTCCAAGAGACCCAGTACTTC.

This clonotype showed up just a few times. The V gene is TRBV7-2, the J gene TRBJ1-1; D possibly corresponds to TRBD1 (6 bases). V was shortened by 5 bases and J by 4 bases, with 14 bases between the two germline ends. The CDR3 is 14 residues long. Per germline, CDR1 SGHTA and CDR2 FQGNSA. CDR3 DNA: TGTGCCAGCAGCCCACAGGGTGCGGCCACTGAAGCTTTCTTT. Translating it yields CASSPQGAATEAFF.

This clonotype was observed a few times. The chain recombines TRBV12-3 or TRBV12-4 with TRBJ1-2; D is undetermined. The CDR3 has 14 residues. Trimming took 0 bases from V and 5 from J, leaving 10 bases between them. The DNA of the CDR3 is TGTGCCAGCAGTTTAGCGCCGGAATATTATGGCTACACCTTC. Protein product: CASSLAPEYYGYTF.

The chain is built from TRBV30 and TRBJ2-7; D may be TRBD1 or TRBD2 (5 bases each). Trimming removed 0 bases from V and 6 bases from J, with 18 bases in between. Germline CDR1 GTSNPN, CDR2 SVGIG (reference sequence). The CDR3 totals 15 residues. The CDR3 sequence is CAWSVGDLVRAEQYF. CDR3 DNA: TGTGCCTGGAGTGTAGGGGACCTAGTTCGAGCCGAGCAGTACTTC. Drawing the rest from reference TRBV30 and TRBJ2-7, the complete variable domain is SQTIHQWPATLVQPVGSPLSLECTVEGTSNPNLYWYRQAAGRGLQLLFYSVGIGQISSEVPQNLSASRPQDRQFILSSKKLLLSDSGFYLCAWSVGDLVRAEQYFGPGTRLTVT.

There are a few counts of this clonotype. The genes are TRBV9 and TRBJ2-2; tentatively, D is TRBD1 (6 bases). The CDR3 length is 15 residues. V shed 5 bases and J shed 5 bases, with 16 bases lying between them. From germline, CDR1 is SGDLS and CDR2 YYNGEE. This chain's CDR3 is CASRSDRPQTGELFF. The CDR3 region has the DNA TGTGCCAGCAGATCCGACAGGCCACAGACCGGGGAGCTGTTTTTT.

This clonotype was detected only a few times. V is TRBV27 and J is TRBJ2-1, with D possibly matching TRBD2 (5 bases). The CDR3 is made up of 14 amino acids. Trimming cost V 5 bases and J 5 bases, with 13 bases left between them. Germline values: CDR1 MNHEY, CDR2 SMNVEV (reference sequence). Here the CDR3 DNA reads TGTGCCAGCAGTGTAAGCGGACCCCACAATGAGCAGTTCTTC. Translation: CASSVSGPHNEQFF.

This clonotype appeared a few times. Written as DNA, the CDR3 is TGTGCCAGCAGCCAACCTTTGGGGGCCCGCACTGAAGCTTTCTTT. Its protein product is CASSQPLGARTEAFF. The rearrangement links TRBV7-9 to TRBJ1-1, with a tentative D call TRBD1 (6 bases). V was clipped by 5 bases and J by 4 bases, with 17 bases between them. The CDR3 consists of 15 residues. Germline V gives CDR1 SEHNR, CDR2 FQNEAQ (reference sequence). Together with reference TRBV7-9 and TRBJ1-1, the CDR3 gives the full variable domain: DTGVSQNPRHKITKRGQNVTFRCDPISEHNRLYWYRQTLGQGPEFLTYFQNEAQLEKSRLLSDRFSAERPKGSFSTLEIQRTEQGDSAMYLCASSQPLGARTEAFFGQGTRLTVV.

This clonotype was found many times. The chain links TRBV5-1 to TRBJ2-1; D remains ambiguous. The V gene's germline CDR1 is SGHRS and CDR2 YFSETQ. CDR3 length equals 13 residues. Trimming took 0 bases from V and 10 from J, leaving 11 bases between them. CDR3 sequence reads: CASSLEPAGEQFF. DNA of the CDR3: TGCGCCAGCAGCTTGGAACCAGCTGGGGAGCAGTTCTTC. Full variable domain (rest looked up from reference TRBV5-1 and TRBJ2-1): KAGVTQTPRYLIKTRGQQVTLSCSPISGHRSVSWYQQTPGQGLQFLFEYFSETQRNKGNFPGRFSGRQFSNSRSEMNVSTLELGDSALYLCASSLEPAGEQFFGPGTRLTVL.

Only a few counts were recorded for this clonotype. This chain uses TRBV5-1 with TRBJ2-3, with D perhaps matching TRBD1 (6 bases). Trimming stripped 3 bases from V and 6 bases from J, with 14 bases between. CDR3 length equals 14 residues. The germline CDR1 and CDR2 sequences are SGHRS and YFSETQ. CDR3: CASSYPTGRDTQYF. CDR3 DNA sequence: TGCGCCAGCAGCTACCCCACAGGGCGGGATACGCAGTATTTT.

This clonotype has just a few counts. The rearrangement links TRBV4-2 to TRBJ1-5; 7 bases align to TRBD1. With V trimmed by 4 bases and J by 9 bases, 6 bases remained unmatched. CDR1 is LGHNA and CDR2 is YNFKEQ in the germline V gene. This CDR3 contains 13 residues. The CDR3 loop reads CASSRSGGGPQHF. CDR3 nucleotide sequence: TGTGCCAGCAGCCGTTCAGGGGGGGGGCCCCAGCATTTT.

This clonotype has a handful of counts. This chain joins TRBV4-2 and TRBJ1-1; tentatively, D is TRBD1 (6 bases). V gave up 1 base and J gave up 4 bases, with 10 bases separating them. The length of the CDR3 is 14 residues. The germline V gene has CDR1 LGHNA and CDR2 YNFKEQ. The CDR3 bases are TGTGCCAGCAGCCAAGGCAGGGGCTTCACTGAAGCTTTCTTT. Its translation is CASSQGRGFTEAFF.

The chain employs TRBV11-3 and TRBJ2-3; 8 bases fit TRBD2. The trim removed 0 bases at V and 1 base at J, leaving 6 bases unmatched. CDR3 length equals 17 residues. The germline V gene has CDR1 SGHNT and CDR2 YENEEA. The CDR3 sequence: CASSLESGSLRTDTQYF. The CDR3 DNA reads TGTGCCAGCAGCTTAGAAAGCGGGAGTCTCCGCACAGATACGCAGTATTTT.

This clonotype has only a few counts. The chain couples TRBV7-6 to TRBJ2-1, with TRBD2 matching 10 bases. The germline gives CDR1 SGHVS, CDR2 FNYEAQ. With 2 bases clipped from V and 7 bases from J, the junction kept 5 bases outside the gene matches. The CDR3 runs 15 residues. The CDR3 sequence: CASSLRSSGSNEQFF. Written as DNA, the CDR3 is TGTGCCAGCAGCTTAAGGTCTAGCGGGAGTAATGAGCAGTTCTTC.

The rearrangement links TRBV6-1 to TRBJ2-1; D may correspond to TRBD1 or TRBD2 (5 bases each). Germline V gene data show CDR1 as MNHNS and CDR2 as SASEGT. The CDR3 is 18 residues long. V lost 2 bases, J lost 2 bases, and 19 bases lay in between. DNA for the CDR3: TGTGCCAGCAGTGAATTGATCTCGGCAGGGACCCCCTACAATGAGCAGTTCTTC. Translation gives CASSELISAGTPYNEQFF.

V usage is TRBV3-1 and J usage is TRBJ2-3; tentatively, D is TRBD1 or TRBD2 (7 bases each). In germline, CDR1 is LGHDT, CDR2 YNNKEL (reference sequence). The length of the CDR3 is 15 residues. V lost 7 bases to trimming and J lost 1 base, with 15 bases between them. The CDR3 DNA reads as TGTGCCAGCACCGGGGGGACAGCCCGCACAGATACGCAGTATTTT. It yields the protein CASTGGTARTDTQYF.

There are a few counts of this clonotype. The CDR3 spells CASSQELGGQETQYF. The CDR3 DNA reads TGTGCCAGCAGCCAAGAGTTAGGGGGCCAAGAGACCCAGTACTTC. The chain employs TRBV4-2 and TRBJ2-5, with D possibly matching TRBD1 (6 bases). This CDR3 is built from 15 residues. Germline V lookup: CDR1 LGHNA, CDR2 YNFKEQ. The germline V and J ends were trimmed by 0 bases and 1 base, with 9 bases remaining between them.

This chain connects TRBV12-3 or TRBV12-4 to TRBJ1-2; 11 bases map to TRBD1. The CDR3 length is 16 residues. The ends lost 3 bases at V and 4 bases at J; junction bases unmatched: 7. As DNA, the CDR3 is TGTGCCAGCAGTTTGCGGACAGGGGGCCTTGGCTATGGCTACACCTTC. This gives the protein CASSLRTGGLGYGYTF.

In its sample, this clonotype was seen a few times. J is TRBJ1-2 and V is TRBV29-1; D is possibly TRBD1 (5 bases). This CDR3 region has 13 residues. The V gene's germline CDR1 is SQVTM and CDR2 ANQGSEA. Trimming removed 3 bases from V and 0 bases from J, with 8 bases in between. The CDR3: CSVEGGSNYGYTF. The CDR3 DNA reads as TGCAGCGTTGAGGGGGGATCTAACTATGGCTACACCTTC.

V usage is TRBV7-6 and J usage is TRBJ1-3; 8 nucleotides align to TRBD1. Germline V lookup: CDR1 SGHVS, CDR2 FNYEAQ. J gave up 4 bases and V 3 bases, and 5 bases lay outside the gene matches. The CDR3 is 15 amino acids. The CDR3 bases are TGTGCCAGCAGCTTTTCAGGGGGCAACGGAAACACCATATATTTT. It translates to CASSFSGGNGNTIYF.

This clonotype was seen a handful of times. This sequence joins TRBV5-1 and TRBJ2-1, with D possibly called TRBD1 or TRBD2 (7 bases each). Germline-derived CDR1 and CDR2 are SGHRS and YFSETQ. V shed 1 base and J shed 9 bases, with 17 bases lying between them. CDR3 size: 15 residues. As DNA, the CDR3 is TGCGCCAGCAGCTTGTCACTCAGCGGGGACAGTGAGCAGTTCTTC. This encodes CASSLSLSGDSEQFF.

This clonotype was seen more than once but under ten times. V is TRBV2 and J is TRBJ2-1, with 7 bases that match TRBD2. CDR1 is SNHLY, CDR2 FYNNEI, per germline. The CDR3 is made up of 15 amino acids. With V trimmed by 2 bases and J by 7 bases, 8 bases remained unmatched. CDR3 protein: CASSERWGGGNEQFF. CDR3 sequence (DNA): TGTGCCAGCAGTGAAAGGTGGGGGGGAGGAAATGAGCAGTTCTTC.

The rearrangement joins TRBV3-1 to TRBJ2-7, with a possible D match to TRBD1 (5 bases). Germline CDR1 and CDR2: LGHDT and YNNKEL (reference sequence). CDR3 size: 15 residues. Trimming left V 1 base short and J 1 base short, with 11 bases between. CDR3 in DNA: TGTGCCAGCAGCCAAGTTGCGGACACTTCCTACGAGCAGTACTTC. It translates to CASSQVADTSYEQYF.

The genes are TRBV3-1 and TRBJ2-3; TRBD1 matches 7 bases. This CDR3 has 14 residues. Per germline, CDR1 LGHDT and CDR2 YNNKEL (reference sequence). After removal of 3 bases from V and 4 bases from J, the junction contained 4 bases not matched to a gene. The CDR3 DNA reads TGTGCCAGCAGCCATCGACAGGGCCCAGATACGCAGTATTTT. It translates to CASSHRQGPDTQYF.

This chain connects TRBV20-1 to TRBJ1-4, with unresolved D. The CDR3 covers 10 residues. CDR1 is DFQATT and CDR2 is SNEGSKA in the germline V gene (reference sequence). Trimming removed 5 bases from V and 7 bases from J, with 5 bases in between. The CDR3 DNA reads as TGCAGTGCTTGGGGTGAAAAACTGTTTTTT. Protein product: CSAWGEKLFF.

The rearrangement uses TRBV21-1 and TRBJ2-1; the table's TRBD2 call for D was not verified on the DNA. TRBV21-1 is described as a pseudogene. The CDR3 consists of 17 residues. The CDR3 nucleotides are TGTGCCAGCAACCCCCCTCGGAGACTAGGGACCTACAATGAGCAGTTCTTC. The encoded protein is CASNPPRRLGTYNEQFF.

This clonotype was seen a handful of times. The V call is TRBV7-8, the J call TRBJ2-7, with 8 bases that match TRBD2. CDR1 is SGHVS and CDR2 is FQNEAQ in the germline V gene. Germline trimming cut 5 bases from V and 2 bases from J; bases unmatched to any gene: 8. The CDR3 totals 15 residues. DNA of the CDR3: TGTGCCAGCAGCCAAATCAGCGGGGGTCCCTACGAGCAGTACTTC. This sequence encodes CASSQISGGPYEQYF.